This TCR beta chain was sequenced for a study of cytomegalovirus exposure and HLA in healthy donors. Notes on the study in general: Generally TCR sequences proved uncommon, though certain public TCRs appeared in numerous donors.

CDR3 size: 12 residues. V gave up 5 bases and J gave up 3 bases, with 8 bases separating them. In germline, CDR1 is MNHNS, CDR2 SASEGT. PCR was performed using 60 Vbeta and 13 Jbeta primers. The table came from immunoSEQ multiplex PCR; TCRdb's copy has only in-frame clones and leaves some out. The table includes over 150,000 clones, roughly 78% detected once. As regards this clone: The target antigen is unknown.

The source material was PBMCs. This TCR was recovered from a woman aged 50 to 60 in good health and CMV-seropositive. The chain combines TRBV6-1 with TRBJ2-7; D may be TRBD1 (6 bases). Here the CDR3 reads CASSRGGYEQYF. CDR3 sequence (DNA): TGTGCCAGCAGTAGAGGGGGCTACGAGCAGTACTTC.